The entry that follows covers one T cell receptor (beta chain) sequence. Germline V gene sequence: CDR1 MNHEY, CDR2 SMNVEV (reference sequence). The CDR3 contains 13 residues. With 5 bases removed from V and 5 bases from J, the gap between germline ends came to 11 bases. The sample is drawn from a study of T cell responses to AZD1222 COVID-19 vaccine. Using immunoSEQ multiplex PCR, the repertoire was profiled, and TCRdb retains in-frame clones only, with some absent. The repertoire holds about 150,000 clones, with roughly 91% as singletons. The source is an adult in good health. This chain connects TRBV27 to TRBJ2-3; D is uncertain. This sample comprised peripheral blood, obtained on day 0 of AZD1222 vaccination. CDR3: CASSPAGGDTQYF. The CDR3 DNA reads as TGTGCCAGCAGTCCAGCTGGCGGAGATACGCAGTATTTT.